This T cell receptor beta chain was retrieved from a study of CD8 T cells in ankylosing spondylitis. Germline V gene lookup returns CDR1 LNHDA and CDR2 SQIVND (reference sequence). This CDR3 is 15 amino acids long. V lost 4 bases to trimming and J lost 1 base, with 10 bases between them. This clonotype was recorded a few times. The antigen is not known. It was by quantitative 5'-RACE with molecular barcodes that TCR beta libraries were made. One entry per CDR3 protein, called by TCRdb with MiXCR from the 5' RACE reads. Here the sample spans a few hundred thousand distinct CDR3 sequences, around 16% being singletons. Regarding the study as a whole: In peripheral blood, disease-linked CD8+ clones occurred at relatively low frequencies. Within matched ankylosing spondylitis synovial fluid, disease-linked clones were reportedly significantly enriched. Within ankylosing spondylitis blood, a TCR beta motif made up of several highly homologous variants appeared to be characteristic. Both synovial fluid and blood in reactive arthritis had previously been reported to carry some motif variants.

Sequenced sample: blood, either unsorted or a sorted T cell fraction (not recorded which). The sequence was obtained from a male donor with ankylosing spondylitis. The rearrangement uses TRBV19 and TRBJ1-4; D is uncertain. CDR3 loop: CASSTTYGTNEKLFF. The CDR3 DNA is TGTGCCAGTAGTACGACTTACGGAACTAATGAAAAACTGTTTTTT.